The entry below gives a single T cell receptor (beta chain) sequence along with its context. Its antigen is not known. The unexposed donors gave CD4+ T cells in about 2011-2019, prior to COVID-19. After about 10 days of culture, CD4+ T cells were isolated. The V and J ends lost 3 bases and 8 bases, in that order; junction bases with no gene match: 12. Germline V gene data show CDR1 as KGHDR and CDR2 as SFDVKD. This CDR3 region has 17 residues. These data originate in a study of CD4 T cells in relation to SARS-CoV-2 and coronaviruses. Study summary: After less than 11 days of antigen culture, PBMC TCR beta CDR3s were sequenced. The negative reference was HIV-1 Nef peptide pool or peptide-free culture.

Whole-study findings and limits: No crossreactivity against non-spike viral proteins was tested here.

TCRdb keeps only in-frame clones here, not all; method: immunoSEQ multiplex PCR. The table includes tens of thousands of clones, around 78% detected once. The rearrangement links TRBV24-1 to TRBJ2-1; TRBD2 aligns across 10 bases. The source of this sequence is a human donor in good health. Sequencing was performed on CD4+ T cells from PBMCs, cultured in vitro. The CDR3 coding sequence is TGTGCCACCAGTGATCTGACCTCCGGGACTAGCGTAGATGAGCAGTTCTTC. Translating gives CATSDLTSGTSVDEQFF.